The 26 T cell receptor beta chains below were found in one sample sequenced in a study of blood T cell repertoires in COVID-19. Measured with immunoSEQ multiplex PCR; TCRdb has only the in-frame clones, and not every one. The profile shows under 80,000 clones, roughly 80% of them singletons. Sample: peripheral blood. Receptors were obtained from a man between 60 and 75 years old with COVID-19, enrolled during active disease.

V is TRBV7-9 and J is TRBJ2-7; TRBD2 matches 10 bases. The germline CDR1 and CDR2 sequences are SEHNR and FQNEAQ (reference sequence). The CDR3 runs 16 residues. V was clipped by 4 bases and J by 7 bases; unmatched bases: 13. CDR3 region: CASSSDGLAVLSEQYF. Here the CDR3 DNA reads TGTGCCAGCAGCTCCGATGGACTAGCGGTCCTCTCTGAGCAGTACTTC.

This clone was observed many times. CDR3 DNA: TGTGCCTGGAGCTCTCCAGGGGCCGTCTCACTAAGATTAGAGACCCAGTACTTC. Its protein is CAWSSPGAVSLRLETQYF. The gene calls are TRBV30 and TRBJ2-5; D might be TRBD1 (6 bases). The length of the CDR3 is 18 residues. Germline-derived CDR1 and CDR2 are GTSNPN and SVGIG (reference sequence). Trimming shortened V by 3 bases and J by 4 bases, and 27 bases separated the two germline ends.

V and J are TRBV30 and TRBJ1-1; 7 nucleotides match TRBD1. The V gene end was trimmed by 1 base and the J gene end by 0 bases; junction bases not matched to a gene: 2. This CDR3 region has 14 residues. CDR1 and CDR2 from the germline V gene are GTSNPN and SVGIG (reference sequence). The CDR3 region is CAWSEGQMNTEAFF. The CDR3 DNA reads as TGTGCCTGGAGTGAGGGACAGATGAACACTGAAGCTTTCTTT.

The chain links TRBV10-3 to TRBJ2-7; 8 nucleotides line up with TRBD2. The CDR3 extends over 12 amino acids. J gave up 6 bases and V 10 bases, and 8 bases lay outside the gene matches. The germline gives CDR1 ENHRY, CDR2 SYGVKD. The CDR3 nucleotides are TGTGCCACCCTCGGGGGGGCCTTCGAGCAGTACTTC. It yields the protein CATLGGAFEQYF.

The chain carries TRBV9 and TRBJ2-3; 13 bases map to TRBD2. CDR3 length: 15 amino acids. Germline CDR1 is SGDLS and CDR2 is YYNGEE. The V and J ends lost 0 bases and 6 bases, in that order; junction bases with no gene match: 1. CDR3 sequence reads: CASSVGTSGSDTQYF. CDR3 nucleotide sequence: TGTGCCAGCAGCGTAGGGACTAGCGGGAGTGATACGCAGTATTTT.

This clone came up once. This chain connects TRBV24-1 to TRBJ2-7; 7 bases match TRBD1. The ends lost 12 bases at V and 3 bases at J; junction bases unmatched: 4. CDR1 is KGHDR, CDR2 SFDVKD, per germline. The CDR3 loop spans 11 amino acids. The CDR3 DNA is TGTGCCTCCGGGACAGACTACGAGCAGTACTTC. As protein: CASGTDYEQYF.

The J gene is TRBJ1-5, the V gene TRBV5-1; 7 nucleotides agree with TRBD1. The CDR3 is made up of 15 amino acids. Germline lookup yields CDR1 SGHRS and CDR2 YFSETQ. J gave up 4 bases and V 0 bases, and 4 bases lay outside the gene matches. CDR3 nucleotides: TGCGCCAGCAGCTTGGGGCGGGACAGAAATCAGCCCCAGCATTTT. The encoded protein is CASSLGRDRNQPQHF.

The CDR3 sequence: CASSLKASLNEQFF. CDR3 coding DNA: TGCGCCAGCAGCTTAAAGGCTAGTCTCAATGAGCAGTTCTTC. The rearrangement joins TRBV5-1 to TRBJ2-1; D ambiguous. Trimming stripped 2 bases from V and 6 bases from J, with 12 bases between. Looked up from germline, CDR1 is SGHRS and CDR2 is YFSETQ. The CDR3 loop spans 14 amino acids.

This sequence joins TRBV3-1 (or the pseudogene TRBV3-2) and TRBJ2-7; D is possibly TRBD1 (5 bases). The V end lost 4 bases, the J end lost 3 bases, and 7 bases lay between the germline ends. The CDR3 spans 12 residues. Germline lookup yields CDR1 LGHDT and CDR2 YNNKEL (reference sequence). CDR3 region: CASSPTGYEQYF. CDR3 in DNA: TGTGCCAGCAGCCCTACAGGCTACGAGCAGTACTTC.

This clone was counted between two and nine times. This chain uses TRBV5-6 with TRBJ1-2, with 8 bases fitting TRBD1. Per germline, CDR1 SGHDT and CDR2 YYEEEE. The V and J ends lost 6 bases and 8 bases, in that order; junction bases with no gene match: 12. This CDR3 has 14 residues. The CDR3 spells CASISTQGARGYTF. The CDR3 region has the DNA TGTGCCAGCATTTCCACCCAGGGGGCTAGGGGCTACACCTTC. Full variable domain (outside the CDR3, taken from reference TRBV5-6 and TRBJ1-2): DAGVTQSPTHLIKTRGQQVTLRCSPKSGHDTVSWYQQALGQGPQFIFQYYEEEERQRGNFPDRFSGHQFPNYSSELNVNALLLGDSALYLCASISTQGARGYTFGSGTRLTVV.

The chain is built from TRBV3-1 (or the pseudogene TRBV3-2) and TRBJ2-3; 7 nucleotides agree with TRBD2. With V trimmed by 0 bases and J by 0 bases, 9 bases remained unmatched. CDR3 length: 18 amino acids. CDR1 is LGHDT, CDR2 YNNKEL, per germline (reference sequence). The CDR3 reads CASSQDPPSGVSTDTQYF. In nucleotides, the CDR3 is TGTGCCAGCAGCCAAGATCCCCCGAGCGGGGTAAGCACAGATACGCAGTATTTT.

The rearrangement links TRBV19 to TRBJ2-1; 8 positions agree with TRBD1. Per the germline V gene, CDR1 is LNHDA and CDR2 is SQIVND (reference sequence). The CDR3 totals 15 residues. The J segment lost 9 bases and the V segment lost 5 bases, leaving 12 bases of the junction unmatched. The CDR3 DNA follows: TGTGCCAGTAGTCAAGGCCCGACAGGGGAGTCTGAGCAGTTCTTC. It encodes CASSQGPTGESEQFF.

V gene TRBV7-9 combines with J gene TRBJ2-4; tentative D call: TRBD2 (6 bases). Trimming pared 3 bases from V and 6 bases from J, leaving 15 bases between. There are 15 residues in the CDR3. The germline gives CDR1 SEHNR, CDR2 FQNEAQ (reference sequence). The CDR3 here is CASSFLGTGINIQYF. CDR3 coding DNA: TGTGCCAGCAGCTTCTTAGGGACTGGAATAAACATTCAGTACTTC.

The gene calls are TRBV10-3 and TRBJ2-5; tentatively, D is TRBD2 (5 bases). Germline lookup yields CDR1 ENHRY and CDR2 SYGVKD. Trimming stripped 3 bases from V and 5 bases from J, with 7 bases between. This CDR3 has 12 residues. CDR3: CAISEERETQYF. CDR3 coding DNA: TGTGCCATCAGTGAAGAGCGGGAGACCCAGTACTTC.

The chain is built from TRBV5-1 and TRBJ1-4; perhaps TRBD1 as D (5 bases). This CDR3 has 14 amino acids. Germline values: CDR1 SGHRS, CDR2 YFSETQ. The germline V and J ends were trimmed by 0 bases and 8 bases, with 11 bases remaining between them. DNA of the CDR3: TGCGCCAGCAGCTTGGGGAACAGGAAAGAAAAACTGTTTTTT. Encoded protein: CASSLGNRKEKLFF.

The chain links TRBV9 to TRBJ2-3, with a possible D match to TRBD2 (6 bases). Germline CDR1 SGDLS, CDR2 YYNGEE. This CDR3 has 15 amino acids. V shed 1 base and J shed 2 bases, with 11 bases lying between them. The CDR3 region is CASSVRDFPTDTQYF. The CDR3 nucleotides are TGTGCCAGCAGCGTACGGGACTTCCCCACAGATACGCAGTATTTT.

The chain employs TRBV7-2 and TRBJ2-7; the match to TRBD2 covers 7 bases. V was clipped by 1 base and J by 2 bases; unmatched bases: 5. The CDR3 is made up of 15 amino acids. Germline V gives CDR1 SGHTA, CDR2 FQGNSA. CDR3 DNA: TGTGCCAGCAGCTTAGTCTCGGGAGGCGCCTACGAGCAGTACTTC. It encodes CASSLVSGGAYEQYF.

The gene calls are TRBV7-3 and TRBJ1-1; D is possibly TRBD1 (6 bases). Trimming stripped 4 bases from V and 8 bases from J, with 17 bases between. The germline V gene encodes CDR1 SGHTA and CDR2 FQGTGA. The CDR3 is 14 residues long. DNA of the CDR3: TGTGCCAGCAGCTCGGGGGGGCAGCCCAGGGAAGCTTTCTTT. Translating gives CASSSGGQPREAFF.

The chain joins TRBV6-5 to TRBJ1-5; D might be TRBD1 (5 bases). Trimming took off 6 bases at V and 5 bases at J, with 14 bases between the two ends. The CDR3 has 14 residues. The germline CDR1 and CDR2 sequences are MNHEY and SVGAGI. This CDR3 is CASRDTGGDQPQHF. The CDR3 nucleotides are TGTGCCAGCAGGGACACGGGGGGGGATCAGCCCCAGCATTTT.

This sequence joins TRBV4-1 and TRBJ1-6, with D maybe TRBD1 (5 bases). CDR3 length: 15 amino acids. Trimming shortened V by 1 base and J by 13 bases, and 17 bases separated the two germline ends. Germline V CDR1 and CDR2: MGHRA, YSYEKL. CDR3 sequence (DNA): TGCGCCAGCAGCCAAGGGGGGACGGAGGGTAGGCCCCTCCACTTT. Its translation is CASSQGGTEGRPLHF.

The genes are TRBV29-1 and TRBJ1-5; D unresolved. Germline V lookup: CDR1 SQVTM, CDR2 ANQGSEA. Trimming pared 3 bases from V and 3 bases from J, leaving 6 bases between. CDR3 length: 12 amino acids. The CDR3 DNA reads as TGCAGCGTTGAGAGCCCCAATCAGCCCCAGCATTTT. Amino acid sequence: CSVESPNQPQHF. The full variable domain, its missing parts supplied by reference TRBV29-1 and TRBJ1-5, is SAVISQKPSRDICQRGTSLTIQCQVDSQVTMMFWYRQQPGQSLTLIATANQGSEATYESGFVIDKFPISRPNLTFSTLTVSNMSPEDSSIYLCSVESPNQPQHFGDGTRLSIL.

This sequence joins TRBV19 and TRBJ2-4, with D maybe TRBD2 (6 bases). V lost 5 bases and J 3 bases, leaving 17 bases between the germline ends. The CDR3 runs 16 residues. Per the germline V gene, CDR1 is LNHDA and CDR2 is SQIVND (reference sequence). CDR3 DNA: TGTGCCAGTAGTCCCGGAGGGGCCTCCGTCAAAAACATTCAGTACTTC. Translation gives CASSPGGASVKNIQYF.

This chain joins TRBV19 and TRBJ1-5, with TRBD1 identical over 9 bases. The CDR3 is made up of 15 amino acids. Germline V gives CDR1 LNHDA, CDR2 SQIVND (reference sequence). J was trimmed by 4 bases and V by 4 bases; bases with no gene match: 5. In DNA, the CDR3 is TGTGCCAGTAGTAAGGACAGGGGAATTAATCAGCCCCAGCATTTT. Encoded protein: CASSKDRGINQPQHF.

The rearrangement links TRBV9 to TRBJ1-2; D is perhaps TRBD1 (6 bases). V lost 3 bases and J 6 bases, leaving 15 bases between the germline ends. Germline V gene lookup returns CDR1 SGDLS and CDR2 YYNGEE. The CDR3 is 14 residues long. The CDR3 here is CASSASWTENGYTF. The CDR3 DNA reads TGTGCCAGCAGCGCCTCATGGACAGAAAATGGCTACACCTTC.

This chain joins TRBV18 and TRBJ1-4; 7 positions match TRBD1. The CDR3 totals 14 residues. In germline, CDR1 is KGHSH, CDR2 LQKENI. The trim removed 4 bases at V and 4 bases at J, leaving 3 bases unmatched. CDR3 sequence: CASSLGDSNEKLFF. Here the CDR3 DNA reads TGTGCCAGCTCACTTGGGGACAGTAATGAAAAACTGTTTTTT.

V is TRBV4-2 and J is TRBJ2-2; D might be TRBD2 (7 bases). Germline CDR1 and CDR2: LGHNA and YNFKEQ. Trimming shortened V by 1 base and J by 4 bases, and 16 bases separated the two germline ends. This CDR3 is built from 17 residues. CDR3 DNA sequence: TGTGCCAGCAGCCAAGGAAGGGGGGGCGGGAGCACCGGGGAGCTGTTTTTT. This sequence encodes CASSQGRGGGSTGELFF.